This TCR beta chain was sequenced in a study of cytomegalovirus exposure and HLA in healthy donors (dated by TCRdb to about 2017). About the full investigation: An earlier analysis of several hundred of the donors reported 276 Gb of sequence data and 95 million to 130 million unique TCR beta sequences obtained from roughly 170 million T cells. Approximately 310 gigabases of sequencing data and around 80 million unique TCR sequences made up an early release that covered several hundred HLA-typed donors. Of the 350 to 400 genotyped donors, around 81% fell in the genetic ancestry cluster associated with self-reported Caucasian donors. The aim of the study was to test whether cataloging public T cell receptors could identify signatures of past pathogen exposure. The T cell repertoires of about 700 subjects were profiled by immunosequencing and related to cytomegalovirus serostatus. A separate validation cohort of over a hundred different subjects was used in addition to the roughly 700-subject first cohort. To predict cytomegalovirus infection status, the study brought together high-throughput TCR immunosequencing, statistical association of individual TCRs with disease status, and machine learning. In a later analysis, previously published TCR beta repertoires from hundreds of donors were re-analyzed and high-resolution HLA genotyping was added so that TCR occurrence patterns could be studied. Rather than using new phenotypic data, the later analysis identified candidate immune exposures from TCR beta sequences and from how often those sequences occurred across donors. In an earlier analysis of 550 to 700 of the donors, high-throughput TCR beta sequencing was used to judge whether each TCR beta V gene segment behaved as functional or pseudogenic. Donor age, sex, ethnicity and CMV serostatus were collected together with the repertoire data. Genome-wide SNP genotypes for about 65% of the 666 donors were used in a later genetic analysis, which treated that subset as a discovery cohort. Every discovery cohort repertoire had been produced on one sequencing platform. HLA typing covered class I and class II loci at four-digit resolution. The number of typed donors differed by locus: about 629-630 for A, B, C, DRB1 and DQB1; some 500 for DQA1; 600 to 610 for DPA1; and some 470 for DPB1. Four to six DR-DQ haplotypes were handled as single units for association and clustering, since linkage in the cohort was strong. Across 398 genotyped donors of the cohort, an average of roughly 200,000 unique TCR beta nucleotide sequences per donor were sequenced, and around 19% of those sequences were non-productive.

Cut back by 1 base and 2 bases, the V and J ends lie 12 bases apart. The CDR3 sequence holds 15 residues, the cysteine and phenylalanine included. Solely the CDR3 DNA is kept, with 45 bases framed from the first base. The germline V gene provides CDR1 SGDLS and CDR2 YYNGEE. The cohort comprised some 700 healthy bone marrow donors. All cohort members were sampled while nominally healthy, although unrecorded immune exposures were likely present. The donor was CMV seropositive and was included in the group of 250 to 350 seropositive cohort members. A peripheral blood sample was provided by each donor, and peripheral blood mononuclear cells were used for TCR beta sequencing. Genomic DNA extraction from the blood cell samples was performed with the Qiagen DNeasy Blood Extraction Kit. What the study reported, not specific to this receptor: CMV serostatus was the only immune exposure information available for the cohort. Because HLA typing was missing for some donors at each locus, association tests included only the typed subset. The study gave a list of some 150 TCR beta chains associated with cytomegalovirus. This cohort had only TCR beta chains sequenced, and the lack of alpha or paired-chain data limited which features could be detected. An association between a missense DCLRE1C variant and V-gene and J-gene trimming of TCR beta chains was found in a later genetic analysis and replicated in an independent cohort. Because counts were too low, more than 15 rarely observed V segments, including chromosome 9 orphons, were excluded from the earlier analysis of 587 of the donors. Several of the top co-occurrence clusters appeared to be linked to parvovirus B19, influenza, CMV and Epstein-Barr virus, according to a later analysis. In an earlier analysis of approximately 590 of the donors, most TCR beta V segments appeared in productive rearrangements about 90% or about 30% of the time, broadly matching IMGT annotations. According to a later genetic analysis, donors in an Asian-associated ancestry cluster had fewer N-insertions in productive TCRs than the approximately 630-donor mean. Compared with equally common non-associated chains, HLA-associated TCR beta chains in a later analysis were more clonally expanded and had lower generation probabilities. A further reported finding was that TCR beta sequences accurately predicted the HLA-A and HLA-B alleles for most subjects in the first cohort. In vitro tests confirmed that a few of the cytomegalovirus-associated TCR beta chains recognize cytomegalovirus antigens. When HLA alleles, especially DR and DQ, strongly co-occurred, TCR associations were difficult to assign to individual alleles. A later analysis found that most CMV-associated TCR beta chains appeared HLA-restricted, with HLA associations seemingly driven largely by CMV exposure. A group of highly shared sequence variants was considered likely to be a technical artifact of the sequencing pipeline. Most TCR sequences were seen in very few donors, while some public TCRs were found in many individuals. A later analysis found that TCR association rates varied across HLA loci, with DRB1 alleles showing the most associated TCRs and HLA-C alleles the fewest. According to the authors, the approach could potentially be generalized to other disease states and immunological phenotypes. Correlated functional status among segregating V segments might reflect linkage disequilibrium, but an unknown experimental factor could not be ruled out. The classifier was reported to diagnose cytomegalovirus status with high specificity and sensitivity in both the original cohort and the validation cohort. The presence/absence analyses assumed that sequencing depth was roughly uniform across donors, and that assumption may not be true. A later analysis associated around 16,000 TCR beta sequences with specific HLA alleles at a false discovery rate of 0.05. Some IMGT-functional V segments, including TRBV6-2 and TRBV6-3, could not be told apart with the 87-base-pair reads, so those segments were excluded.

Remarks on this clone: What antigen it recognizes has not been identified.

Library generation was performed with the immunoSEQ multiplex PCR assay. A mixture of 60 forward primers for TCR Vbeta segments and 13 reverse primers for TCR Jbeta segments was used in the multiplex PCR. Amplification of the CDR3 region of rearranged TCR beta genes was performed with a multiplex PCR assay on genomic DNA. On the Illumina HiSeq System, the amplified TCR beta libraries were sequenced as 87-base-pair reads. Under the source paper's analysis protocol: A later analysis counted some 74 million unique TCR beta chains across the 700 or so repertoires, and some 11 million of these chains were shared by at least two donors. Raw reads were error-corrected and collapsed into unique sequences with a nearest-neighbor algorithm that merged closely related sequences to remove PCR and sequencing errors. V, D and J gene segments were assigned by aligning CDR3 sequences to IMGT reference sequences. For a sequence to be retained, a match of at least six nucleotides to both a V gene segment and a J gene segment was required. Rearrangements were classified as productive when the CDR3 lacked stop codons and remained in frame with V and J, and all other rearrangements were classified as non-productive. CDR3 was defined according to IMGT convention as the region running from the second conserved V-encoded cysteine to the conserved J-encoded phenylalanine. The earlier analysis of approximately 500 of the donors excluded sequences that lacked an unambiguous match to a single V gene segment. An earlier analysis of 587 of the donors classified V segments as functional when productive rearrangements were above 56.7% and as segregating when the standard deviation between donors was above 5%. A statistical classification framework was developed to diagnose cytomegalovirus status using the catalog of TCR beta chain sequences. In a later analysis, V and J genes were assigned by comparing TCR nucleotide sequences against IMGT/GENE-DB human TR gene sequences. A later analysis assigned CDR3 sequences and most-parsimonious VDJ recombination scenarios with the TCRdist pipeline. In a later analysis, every TCR beta chain was defined by the combination of its CDR3 amino acid sequence and its V-gene family, and reads without a unique V-gene family were dropped. To address suspected cross-contamination and a sequencing artifact, a later analysis removed several hundred highly shared, low-generation-probability nucleotide sequences. In a later analysis, a clonal expansion index for each public chain was calculated from normalized within-repertoire ranks of inferred template counts. In a later analysis, generation probabilities were computed using a VDJ recombination model fitted to out-of-frame rearrangements, and the results were checked against IGoR. In a later analysis, TCR-TCR, TCR-HLA and TCR-CMV co-occurrence was scored with hypergeometric tests, and a repertoire-size bias correction was applied to TCR pairs. A later analysis estimated false discovery rates by permuting HLA or CMV assignments 20 times. A later analysis grouped co-occurring TCRs with DBSCAN, adding TCRdist sequence similarity when clustering within HLA-allele-positive subsets. Repertoires with fewer than 30,000 or more than 120,000 public chains were left out of co-occurrence clustering, as were five repertoires with anomalous nucleotide sharing. TCRdb provides this immuneACCESS table in a form limited to in-frame rearrangements. Some clones are lacking; in checked studies, under half of them reflect an unresolved V gene, and why the rest are absent is not known. V and J calls plus clone size are reproduced from that table; the DNA served to infer D and trimming. This sample's table carries more than 200,000 clones. Around 0.95% of the sample is in the top ten clones.

What was sequenced was PBMCs. This receptor was identified in a woman younger than 45 in good health and CMV-seropositive. The chain employs TRBV9 and TRBJ1-1; D gene: possibly TRBD1, on 6 matching bases. Here the CDR3 is given as CASSVMGGQNTEAFF. In nucleotide form, the sequence is TGTGCCAGCAGCGTAATGGGGGGGCAAAACACTGAAGCTTTCTTT.